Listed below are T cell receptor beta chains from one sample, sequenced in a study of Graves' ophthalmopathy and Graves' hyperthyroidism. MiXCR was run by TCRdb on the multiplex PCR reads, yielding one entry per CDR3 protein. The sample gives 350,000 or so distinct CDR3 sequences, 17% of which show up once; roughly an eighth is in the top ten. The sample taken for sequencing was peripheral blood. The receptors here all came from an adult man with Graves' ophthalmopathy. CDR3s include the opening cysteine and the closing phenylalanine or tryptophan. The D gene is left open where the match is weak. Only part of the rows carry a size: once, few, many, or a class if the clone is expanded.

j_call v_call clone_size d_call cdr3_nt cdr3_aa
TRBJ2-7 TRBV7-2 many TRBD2 TGTGCCAGCAGCTTATTAGGGCCGCGGGAGGTCTACGAGCAGTACTTC CASSLLGPREVYEQYF
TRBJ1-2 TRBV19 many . TGTGCCAGTAGTCTCCGACAGGCCTATGGCTACACCTTC CASSLRQAYGYTF
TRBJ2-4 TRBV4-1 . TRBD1 TGCGCCAGCAGCCGACAGGGTGTGGTTCTAGCCAAAAACATTCAGTACTTC CASSRQGVVLAKNIQYF
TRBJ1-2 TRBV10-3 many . TGTGCCATCAGTGAAGGGGGAGACTATGGCTACACCTTC CAISEGGDYGYTF
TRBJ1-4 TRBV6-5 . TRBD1 TGTGCCAGCAGTTACGGGGACAGATTGAATGAAAAACTGTTTTTT CASSYGDRLNEKLFF
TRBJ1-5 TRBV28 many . TGTGCCAGCAGCACAAGGAGGATTCAGCCCCAGCATTTT CASSTRRIQPQHF
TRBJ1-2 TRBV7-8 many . TGTGCCAGCAGCGCGGACAGAAACTATGGCTACACCTTC CASSADRNYGYTF
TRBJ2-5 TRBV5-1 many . TGCGCCAGCACGAGGAAGTACCAAGAGACCCAGTACTTC CASTRKYQETQYF
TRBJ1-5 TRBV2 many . TGTGCCAGCAGTCCCGGAAACAATCAGCCCCAGCATTTT CASSPGNNQPQHF
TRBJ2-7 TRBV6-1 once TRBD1 TGTGCCAGCAAGGGGACAGGGGCCTACGAGCAGTACTTC CASKGTGAYEQYF
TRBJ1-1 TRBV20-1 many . TGCAGTGCTTCCCTCCCAGCAGGCGGCAACACTGAAGCTTTCTTT CSASLPAGGNTEAFF
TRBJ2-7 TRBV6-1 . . TGTGCCAGCAGTAAAGGGGGTACCTACGAGCAGTACTTC CASSKGGTYEQYF
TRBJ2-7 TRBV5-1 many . TGCGCCAGCAGGGGTTCGGTCGGAGGCTACGAGCAGTACTTC CASRGSVGGYEQYF
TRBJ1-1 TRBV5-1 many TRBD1 TGTGCCAGCAGTTTAGCAGGGGGCGGGACTGAAGCTTTCTTT CASSLAGGGTEAFF
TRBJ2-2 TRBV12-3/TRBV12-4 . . TGTGCCAGCAGTTTGCGAGGGTTCGGGGTCGCCGGGGAGCTGTTTTTT CASSLRGFGVAGELFF
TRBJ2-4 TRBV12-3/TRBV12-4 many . TGTGCCAGCAGTCCTGCCGCCGGGAAAAACATTCAGTACTTC CASSPAAGKNIQYF
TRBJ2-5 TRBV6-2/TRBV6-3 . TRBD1 TGTACCAGCAGCTTCGACAGGGTCCCCCAAGAGACCCAGTACTTC CTSSFDRVPQETQYF
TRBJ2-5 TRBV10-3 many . TGTGCCATCAGTGTTTCTGGCGGTTCCCAAGAGACCCAGTACTTC CAISVSGGSQETQYF
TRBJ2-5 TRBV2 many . TGTGCCAGCAATAAGTATAGTACCCAAGAGACCCAGTACTTC CASNKYSTQETQYF
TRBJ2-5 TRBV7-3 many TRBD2 TGTGCCAGCGGACTAGCGGGGGGCCGGGGGGAGACCCAGTACTTC CASGLAGGRGETQYF
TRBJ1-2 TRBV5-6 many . TGTGCCAGCAGCTTGGGGGGCCGTGGCTACACCTTC CASSLGGRGYTF
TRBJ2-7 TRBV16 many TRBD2 TGTGCCAGCAGCTTTAGAATCCGGGACTATCTCTACGAGCAGTACTTC CASSFRIRDYLYEQYF
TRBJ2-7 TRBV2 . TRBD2 TGTGCCAGCAGTCCTCGTGGGACTAGCGCGCGACAGCAGTACTTC CASSPRGTSARQQYF